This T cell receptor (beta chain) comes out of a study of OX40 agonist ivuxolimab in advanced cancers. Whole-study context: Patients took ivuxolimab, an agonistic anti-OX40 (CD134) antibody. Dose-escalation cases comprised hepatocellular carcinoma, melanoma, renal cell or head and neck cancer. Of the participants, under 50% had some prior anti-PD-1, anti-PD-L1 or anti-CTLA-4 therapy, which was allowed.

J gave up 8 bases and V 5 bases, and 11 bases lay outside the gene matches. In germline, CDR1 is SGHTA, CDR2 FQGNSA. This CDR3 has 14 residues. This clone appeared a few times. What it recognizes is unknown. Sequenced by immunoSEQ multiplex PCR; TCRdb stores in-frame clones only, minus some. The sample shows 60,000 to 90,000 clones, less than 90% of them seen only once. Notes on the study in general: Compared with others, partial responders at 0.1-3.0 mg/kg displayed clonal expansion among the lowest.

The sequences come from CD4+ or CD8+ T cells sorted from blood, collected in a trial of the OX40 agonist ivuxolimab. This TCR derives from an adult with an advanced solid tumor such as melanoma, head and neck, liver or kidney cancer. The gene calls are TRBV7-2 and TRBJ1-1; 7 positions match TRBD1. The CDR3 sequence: CASSPSLDRVEAFF. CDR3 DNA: TGTGCCAGCAGCCCCTCCCTCGACAGGGTGGAAGCTTTCTTT.